In this sample, the clone carrying this T cell receptor (beta chain) turned up many times. No antigen is known for it. The data are from a study of regulatory T cells in long-lasting Graves disease. Findings of the study overall: Investigators studied peripheral blood only, not thyroid tissue.

Specified time point: newly diagnosed GD, antithyroid drugs for less than 3 months. RNA extracted from PBMCs served as the sequencing template. The V end was cut by 3 bases, the J end by 3 bases, with 17 bases between. Germline values: CDR1 DFQATT, CDR2 SNEGSKA (reference sequence). This CDR3 is 15 amino acids long. Relying on iRepertoire HTBI primers and Arm-PCR of CDR3 regions, the team built TCR beta libraries. From the multiplex PCR reads, TCRdb called clonotypes with MiXCR, one entry per CDR3 protein. The sample holds 250,000 or so distinct CDR3 sequences, 15% to 20% seen once. This sample also appeared in a second study, on T cells in Graves' hyperthyroidism and ophthalmopathy. That source adds: Most clonotypes expanded in thyroid above 0.001 were likewise present in blood.

The J gene is TRBJ1-2, the V gene TRBV20-1; TRBD1 is a possible D gene (5 bases). Specimen: peripheral blood mononuclear cells (PBMCs), collected at new diagnosis, from a patient treated with antithyroid drugs. The source is a woman aged 25 to 39 with Graves disease. The CDR3 DNA reads as TGCAGTGCTAGCATCCGGAGGGGACGCGACTATGGCTACACCTTC. Protein product: CSASIRRGRDYGYTF.